This T cell receptor beta chain came from a study of shared clonotypes between healthy human individuals. Across the study: Three plates each covered CD4 naive and memory; CD8 naive two, CD8 memory one.

After removal of 4 bases from V and 2 bases from J, the junction contained 5 bases not matched to a gene. Germline V gene lookup returns CDR1 SNHLY and CDR2 FYNNEI. The CDR3 has 16 residues. Tens of thousands of T cell genomes, or about 190 ng DNA, went into the sorted-subset replicate PCRs. Using immunoSEQ multiplex PCR, the repertoire was profiled, and TCRdb retains in-frame clones only, with some absent. The sample carries around 700,000 clones, less than 80% recorded once. Sequenced sample: memory CD4+ T cells sorted from blood. As for subset: CD45RA-negative fraction. The V and J genes are TRBV2 and TRBJ2-6; 7 bases are a match to TRBD1. This sequence was found in a woman aged 25 to 39 in good health. The CDR3: CASSGRGFAGANVLTF. The CDR3 nucleotides read TGTGCCAGCAGTGGCAGGGGGTTCGCTGGGGCCAACGTCCTGACTTTC.